Below are 24 T cell receptor beta chains sequenced from a single sample in a study of OX40 agonist ivuxolimab in advanced cancers. Library preparation used the immunoSEQ multiplex PCR assay. This is the immuneACCESS table as TCRdb keeps it, with only in-frame sequences that have V and J called. A part of the clones is gone; compared with another copy, unresolved V genes explain less than half, and the rest is unexplained. Counted in this sample were 14,000 to 15,000 clones; about 90% of them appeared once. The ten top clones hold around 23% of the sample. This sample comprised CD4+ or CD8+ T cells sorted from blood, obtained in a trial of the OX40 agonist ivuxolimab. All receptors derive from an adult with an advanced solid tumor such as melanoma, head and neck, liver or kidney cancer.

This chain joins TRBV11-2 and TRBJ2-5; the D is unclear. Germline CDR1 SGHAT, CDR2 FQNNGV. Trimming shortened V by 5 bases and J by 1 base, and 5 bases separated the two germline ends. The CDR3 is 12 residues long. CDR3 DNA sequence: TGTGCCAGCAGCGGATCCCAAGAGACCCAGTACTTC. Protein sequence: CASSGSQETQYF.

The chain couples TRBV27 to TRBJ2-2; D possibly corresponds to TRBD2 (6 bases). Germline V gene data show CDR1 as MNHEY and CDR2 as SMNVEV (reference sequence). This CDR3 has 16 residues. Trimming took 4 bases from V and 0 from J, leaving 12 bases between them. The CDR3 spells CASSWVAETNTGELFF. The CDR3 DNA is TGTGCCAGCAGTTGGGTAGCGGAGACGAACACCGGGGAGCTGTTTTTT.

As DNA, the CDR3 is TGTGCCACCAGCATGGGACCCTATTATGAGCAGTTCTTC. Amino acids: CATSMGPYYEQFF. This rearrangement joins TRBV15 to TRBJ2-1, with D possibly called TRBD1 or TRBD2 (5 bases each). Trimming stripped 4 bases from V and 8 bases from J, with 12 bases between. CDR1 and CDR2 from the germline V gene are LNHNV and YYDKDF (reference sequence). The CDR3 runs 13 residues.

The rearrangement uses TRBV19 and TRBJ1-1; TRBD1 matches 10 bases. The CDR3 sequence is 16 residues long. From germline, CDR1 is LNHDA and CDR2 SQIVND (reference sequence). J gave up 0 bases and V 6 bases, and 7 bases lay outside the gene matches. In DNA form, the CDR3 reads TGTGCCAGTAGCCCTTGGGACAGGGGTATGAACACTGAAGCTTTCTTT. It specifies CASSPWDRGMNTEAFF.

The rearrangement joins TRBV29-1 to TRBJ1-5, with no clear D. This CDR3 comprises 11 residues. Per germline, CDR1 SQVTM and CDR2 ANQGSEA. V lost 4 bases and J 5 bases, leaving 6 bases between the germline ends. Here the CDR3 DNA reads TGCAGCGTTGGCGAGGATCAGCCCCAGCATTTT. The encoded protein is CSVGEDQPQHF.

The DNA of the CDR3 is TGTGCCAGCAGCATCCGACATAGAAAGGACACCGGGGAGCTGTTTTTT. Its protein is CASSIRHRKDTGELFF. The chain employs TRBV9 and TRBJ2-2; D gene unclear. The CDR3 covers 16 residues. V was clipped by 4 bases and J by 3 bases, with 16 bases between them. Per germline, CDR1 SGDLS and CDR2 YYNGEE.

The chain is built from TRBV13 and TRBJ1-5; 10 nucleotides align to TRBD1. The germline CDR1 and CDR2 sequences are PRHDT and FYEKMQ (reference sequence). There are 14 residues in the CDR3. V shed 4 bases and J 5 bases; nucleotides not matched to a gene: 2. CDR3 residues: CASSSGQGDQPQHF. The CDR3 DNA sequence: TGTGCCAGCAGCTCCGGACAGGGGGATCAGCCCCAGCATTTT.

This chain joins TRBV29-1 and TRBJ2-1; 11 bases fit TRBD2. The V segment lost 5 bases and the J segment 15 bases; nucleotides outside the gene matches: 6. Looked up from germline, CDR1 is SQVTM and CDR2 is ANQGSEA. The CDR3 has 11 amino acids. In nucleotides, the CDR3 is TGCAGCGTTAAGACTAGCGGGACCGGGTTCTTC. Its translation is CSVKTSGTGFF.

The V and J genes are TRBV6-5 and TRBJ1-2; the match to TRBD1 covers 8 bases. Germline CDR1 and CDR2: MNHEY and SVGAGI. This CDR3 is 16 amino acids long. The V segment lost 3 bases and the J segment 4 bases; nucleotides outside the gene matches: 10. The CDR3 nucleotides are TGTGCCAGCAGTTATGACGGACAGGGAATTATCTATGGCTACACCTTC. It translates to CASSYDGQGIIYGYTF.

The chain is built from TRBV2 and TRBJ2-3; D possibly uses TRBD1 or TRBD2 (5 bases each). This CDR3 is 15 amino acids long. Germline loops: CDR1 SNHLY, CDR2 FYNNEI. V was pared by 1 base and J by 3 bases, with 11 bases between. The CDR3 DNA reads as TGTGCCAGCAGTGAAGGTGGGGGTGTGACAGATACGCAGTATTTT. This sequence encodes CASSEGGGVTDTQYF.

The CDR3 loop reads CASSLGTALDTDTQYF. DNA of the CDR3: TGTGCCAGCAGCTTAGGGACAGCACTAGACACAGATACGCAGTATTTT. The chain recombines TRBV5-6 with TRBJ2-3, with 7 positions matching TRBD1. This CDR3 contains 16 residues. The ends lost 2 bases at V and 2 bases at J; junction bases unmatched: 8. Germline lookup yields CDR1 SGHDT and CDR2 YYEEEE.

This clone was recorded only once. The J gene is TRBJ2-2, the V gene TRBV29-1; D possibly corresponds to TRBD2 (5 bases). Germline V CDR1 and CDR2: SQVTM, ANQGSEA. V lost 7 bases and J 5 bases, leaving 11 bases between the germline ends. The CDR3 spans 12 residues. Here the CDR3 DNA reads TGCAGCGGGACGGGCGGGACCGGGGAGCTGTTTTTT. Amino acid sequence: CSGTGGTGELFF.

The rearrangement joins TRBV13 to TRBJ2-1, with D possibly being TRBD1 (6 bases). Trimming removed 4 bases from V and 3 bases from J, with 10 bases in between. This CDR3 is 14 amino acids long. Germline V gene lookup returns CDR1 PRHDT and CDR2 FYEKMQ (reference sequence). CDR3 nucleotide sequence: TGTGCCAGCAGCTCTAGGGACAACTACAATGAGCAGTTCTTC. Translating gives CASSSRDNYNEQFF.

The V call is TRBV27, the J call TRBJ1-1; 8 bases fit TRBD1. Germline V CDR1 and CDR2: MNHEY, SMNVEV (reference sequence). This CDR3 has 12 amino acids. With 7 bases clipped from V and 3 bases from J, the junction kept 1 base outside the gene matches. CDR3 region: CASTGQDTEAFF. The CDR3 nucleotides read TGTGCCAGCACGGGACAGGACACTGAAGCTTTCTTT.

The gene calls are TRBV7-9 and TRBJ2-1, with TRBD2 matching 11 bases. In germline, CDR1 is SEHNR, CDR2 FQNEAQ (reference sequence). V gave up 5 bases and J gave up 4 bases; unmatched junction bases: 4. CDR3 size: 15 residues. CDR3 amino acids: CASSPGLAVYNEQFF. For the CDR3, the DNA is TGTGCCAGCAGCCCGGGACTAGCGGTTTACAATGAGCAGTTCTTC.

This sequence joins TRBV11-1 and TRBJ2-1; D gene ambiguous. The CDR3 is made up of 14 amino acids. Trimming removed 0 bases from V and 8 bases from J, with 11 bases in between. The germline V gene encodes CDR1 SGHAT and CDR2 FQDESV (reference sequence). In DNA, the CDR3 is TGTGCCAGCAGCTTAGCCGGCCCCCCCGATGAGCAGTTCTTC. Amino acids: CASSLAGPPDEQFF.

The chain is built from TRBV19 and TRBJ1-2, with 7 bases that match TRBD1. CDR3 size: 15 residues. Germline V lookup: CDR1 LNHDA, CDR2 SQIVND (reference sequence). The junction had 9 bases not matched to a gene; V was cut back by 5 bases and J by 3 bases. CDR3 sequence: CASSPRQGLDYGYTF. The CDR3 nucleotides are TGTGCCAGTAGTCCCAGACAGGGCCTCGACTATGGCTACACCTTC. Full variable domain (missing parts from reference TRBV19 and TRBJ1-2): DGGITQSPKYLFRKEGQNVTLSCEQNLNHDAMYWYRQDPGQGLRLIYYSQIVNDFQKGDIAEGYSVSREKKESFPLTVTSAQKNPTAFYLCASSPRQGLDYGYTFGSGTRLTVV.

The chain couples TRBV5-4 to TRBJ2-5, with 7 positions matching TRBD1. CDR3 size: 14 residues. The germline gives CDR1 SGHNT, CDR2 YYREEE (reference sequence). V lost 4 bases, J lost 6 bases, and 9 bases stayed unmatched. The CDR3: CASSRPGQRKTQYF. In DNA, the CDR3 is TGTGCCAGCAGCCGACCGGGACAGAGAAAGACCCAGTACTTC.

The chain has TRBV28 and TRBJ2-3; D unclear. This CDR3 is 14 amino acids long. V shed 2 bases and J shed 3 bases, with 9 bases lying between them. Germline V lookup: CDR1 MDHEN, CDR2 SYDVKM. The CDR3 region is CASSLRVRTDTQYF. CDR3 bases: TGTGCCAGCAGTTTACGGGTCAGGACAGATACGCAGTATTTT.

The table lists this clone with a few counts. The rearrangement uses TRBV28 and TRBJ2-1; weak D call: TRBD1 (8 bases). V shed 7 bases and J shed 4 bases, with 17 bases lying between them. The CDR3 loop spans 15 amino acids. CDR1 is MDHEN and CDR2 is SYDVKM in the germline V gene. The CDR3 protein is CASTPTGDYYNEQFF. The CDR3 coding sequence is TGTGCCAGCACGCCGACAGGGGACTATTACAATGAGCAGTTCTTC.

This rearrangement joins TRBV19 to TRBJ2-3; perhaps TRBD2 as D (6 bases). Per germline, CDR1 LNHDA and CDR2 SQIVND (reference sequence). The length of the CDR3 is 14 residues. Deletions cut 3 bases from V and 0 bases from J, with 7 bases between. The CDR3: CASSMAGSTDTQYF. DNA for the CDR3: TGTGCCAGTAGTATGGCGGGGAGCACAGATACGCAGTATTTT.

The chain recombines TRBV29-1 with TRBJ2-7; D is possibly TRBD2 (6 bases). The germline CDR1 and CDR2 sequences are SQVTM and ANQGSEA. CDR3 length: 12 residues. Trimming pared 3 bases from V and 3 bases from J, leaving 9 bases between. CDR3 amino acids: CSVDDGGYEQYF. DNA for the CDR3: TGCAGCGTTGACGACGGGGGCTACGAGCAGTACTTC.

This clone is medium-sized within its sample. The rearrangement links TRBV2 to TRBJ2-7; D is ambiguous. Germline V gives CDR1 SNHLY, CDR2 FYNNEI. The CDR3 has 10 residues. V lost 4 bases, J lost 6 bases, and 4 bases lay in between. Written as DNA, the CDR3 is TGTGCCAGCAGTGGAGTCGAGCAGTACTTC. Its translation is CASSGVEQYF.

This clone was detected once. The chain joins TRBV27 to TRBJ2-2, with 7 bases identical to TRBD2. CDR1 is MNHEY and CDR2 is SMNVEV in the germline V gene (reference sequence). V was pared by 2 bases and J by 4 bases, with 4 bases of the junction left unmatched. This CDR3 contains 15 residues. The CDR3 reads CASSLPGEGTGELFF. As DNA, the CDR3 is TGTGCCAGCAGTTTACCGGGGGAGGGCACCGGGGAGCTGTTTTTT.